This entry is about one TCR beta chain. Its antigen is still unknown. V was pared by 5 bases and J by 12 bases, with 3 bases of the junction left unmatched. The CDR3 is made up of 13 amino acids. CDR1 MNHEY and CDR2 SMNVEV come from the germline V gene (reference sequence). The data were obtained in a study of regulatory T cells in long-lasting Graves disease. General study points: Repertoires from persistent disease leaned toward TRBV28, TRBJ1-2 and TRBJ2-5. Those with persistent Graves' had less TCR diversity than newly diagnosed patients.

The time point: persistent/refractory GD, antithyroid drugs over 5 years with positive TRAb. Researchers made the TCR library from RNA that was extracted from PBMCs. The authors built TCR beta libraries using iRepertoire HTBI primers and Arm-PCR of CDR3 regions. Each CDR3 protein gets one entry after TCRdb re-called the multiplex PCR reads with MiXCR. The sample includes around 510,000 distinct CDR3 sequences, less than 25% of them seen just once. The sequences come from peripheral blood mononuclear cells (PBMCs), collected when the disease was refractory, from a patient treated with antithyroid drugs. This chain uses TRBV27 with TRBJ2-1; TRBD2 aligns across 14 bases. This TCR was sampled from a female donor with Graves disease. This CDR3 reads CASSVGTSGRQFF. As DNA, the CDR3 is TGTGCCAGCAGTGTCGGGACTAGCGGGAGGCAGTTCTTC.